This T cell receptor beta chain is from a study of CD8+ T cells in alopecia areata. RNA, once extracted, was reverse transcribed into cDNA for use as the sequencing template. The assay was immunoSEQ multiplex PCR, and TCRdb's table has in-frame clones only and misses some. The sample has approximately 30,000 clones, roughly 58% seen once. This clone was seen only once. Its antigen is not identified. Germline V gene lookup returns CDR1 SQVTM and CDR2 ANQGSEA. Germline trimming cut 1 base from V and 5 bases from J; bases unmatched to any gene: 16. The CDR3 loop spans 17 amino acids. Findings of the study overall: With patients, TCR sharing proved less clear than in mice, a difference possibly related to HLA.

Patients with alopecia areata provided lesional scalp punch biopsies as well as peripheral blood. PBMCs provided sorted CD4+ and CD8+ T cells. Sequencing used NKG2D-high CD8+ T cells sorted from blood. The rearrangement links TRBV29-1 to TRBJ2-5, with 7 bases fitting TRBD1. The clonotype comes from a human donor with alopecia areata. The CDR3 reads CSVEGTRWTGDRETQYF. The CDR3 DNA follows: TGCAGCGTTGAAGGCACCCGGTGGACAGGTGACCGGGAGACCCAGTACTTC.